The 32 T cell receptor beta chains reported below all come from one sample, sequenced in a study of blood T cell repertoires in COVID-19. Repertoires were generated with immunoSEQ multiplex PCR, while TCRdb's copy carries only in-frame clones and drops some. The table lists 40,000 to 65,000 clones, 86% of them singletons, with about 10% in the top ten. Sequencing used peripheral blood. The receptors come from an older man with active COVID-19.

CDR3 residues: CASSPRQGKNSPLHF. The CDR3 nucleotides are TGTGCCAGCTCACCCCGACAGGGAAAGAATTCACCCCTCCACTTT. J is TRBJ1-6 and V is TRBV18; 7 bases agree with TRBD1. The ends lost 3 bases at V and 7 bases at J; junction bases unmatched: 6. The CDR3 is made up of 15 amino acids. Germline loops: CDR1 KGHSH, CDR2 LQKENI.

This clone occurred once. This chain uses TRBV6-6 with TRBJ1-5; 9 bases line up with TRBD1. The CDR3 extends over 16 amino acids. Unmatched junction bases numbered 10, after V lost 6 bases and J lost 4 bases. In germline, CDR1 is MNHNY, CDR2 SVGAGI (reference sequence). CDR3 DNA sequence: TGTGCCAGCAGCAAGGGACAGGGCACCTTAAATCAGCCCCAGCATTTT. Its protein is CASSKGQGTLNQPQHF.

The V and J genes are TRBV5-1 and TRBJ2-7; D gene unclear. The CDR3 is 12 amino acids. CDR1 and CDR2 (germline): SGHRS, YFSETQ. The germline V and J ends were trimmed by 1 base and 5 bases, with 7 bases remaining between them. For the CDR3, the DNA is TGCGCCAGCAGCTTGCGCGGAGACGAGCAGTACTTC. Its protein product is CASSLRGDEQYF.

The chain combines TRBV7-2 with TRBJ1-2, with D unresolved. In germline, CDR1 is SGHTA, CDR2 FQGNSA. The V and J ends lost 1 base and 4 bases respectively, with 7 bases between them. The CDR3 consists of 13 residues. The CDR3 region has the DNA TGTGCCAGCAGCTTAGGATCTAGCTATGGCTACACCTTC. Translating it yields CASSLGSSYGYTF.

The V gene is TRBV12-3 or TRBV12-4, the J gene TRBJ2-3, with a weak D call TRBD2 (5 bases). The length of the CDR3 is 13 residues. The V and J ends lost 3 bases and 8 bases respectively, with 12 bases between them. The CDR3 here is CASSFRGSLTQYF. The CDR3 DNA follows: TGTGCCAGCAGTTTTCGGGGTTCCCTTACGCAGTATTTT.

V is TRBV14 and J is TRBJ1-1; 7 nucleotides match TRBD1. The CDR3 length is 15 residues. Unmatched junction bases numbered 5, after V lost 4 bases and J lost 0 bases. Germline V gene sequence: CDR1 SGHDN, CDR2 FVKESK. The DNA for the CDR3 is TGTGCCAGCAGCCCTCATCAGGGGGTGAACACTGAAGCTTTCTTT. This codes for CASSPHQGVNTEAFF. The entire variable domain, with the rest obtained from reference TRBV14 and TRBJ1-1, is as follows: EAGVTQFPSHSVIEKGQTVTLRCDPISGHDNLYWYRRVMGKEIKFLLHFVKESKQDESGMPNNRFLAERTGGTYSTLKVQPAELEDSGVYFCASSPHQGVNTEAFFGQGTRLTVV.

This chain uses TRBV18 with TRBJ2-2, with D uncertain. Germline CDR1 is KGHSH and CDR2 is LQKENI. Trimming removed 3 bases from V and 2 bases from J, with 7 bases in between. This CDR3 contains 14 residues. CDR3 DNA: TGTGCCAGCTCACCCGACACCAACACCGGGGAGCTGTTTTTT. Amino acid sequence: CASSPDTNTGELFF.

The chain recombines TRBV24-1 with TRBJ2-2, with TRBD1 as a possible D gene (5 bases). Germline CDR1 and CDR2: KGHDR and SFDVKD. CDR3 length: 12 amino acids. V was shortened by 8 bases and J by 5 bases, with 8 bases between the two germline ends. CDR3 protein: CATKGQTGELFF. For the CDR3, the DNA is TGTGCCACCAAGGGGCAGACCGGGGAGCTGTTTTTT.

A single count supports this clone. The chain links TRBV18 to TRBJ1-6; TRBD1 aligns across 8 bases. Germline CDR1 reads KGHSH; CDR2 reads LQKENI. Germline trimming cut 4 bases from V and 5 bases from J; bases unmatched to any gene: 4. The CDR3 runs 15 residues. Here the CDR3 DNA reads TGTGCCAGCTCACAGACAGGGGTCCATAATTCACCCCTCCACTTT. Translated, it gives CASSQTGVHNSPLHF.

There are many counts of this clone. DNA of the CDR3: TGTGCCAGTACCCTATCCGGGACAGGGCTCGAAAAACTGTTTTTT. Amino acids: CASTLSGTGLEKLFF. This rearrangement joins TRBV19 to TRBJ1-4; 9 bases fit TRBD1. This CDR3 comprises 15 residues. CDR1 LNHDA and CDR2 SQIVND come from the germline V gene (reference sequence). With V trimmed by 7 bases and J by 8 bases, 11 bases remained unmatched.

The CDR3 region has the DNA TGCGCCAGCAGCTTAGGGAGGGGAGGAGATACGCAGTATTTT. It is translated as CASSLGRGGDTQYF. V gene TRBV5-1 combines with J gene TRBJ2-3; 7 bases line up with TRBD2. V lost 2 bases to trimming and J lost 5 bases; unmatched junction nucleotides: 5. The CDR3 totals 14 residues. The V gene's germline CDR1 is SGHRS and CDR2 YFSETQ.

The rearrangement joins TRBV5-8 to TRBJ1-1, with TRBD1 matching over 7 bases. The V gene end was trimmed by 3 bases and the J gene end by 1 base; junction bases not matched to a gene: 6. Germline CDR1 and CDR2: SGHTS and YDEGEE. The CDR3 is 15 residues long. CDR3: CASSWGTATNTEAFF. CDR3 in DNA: TGTGCCAGCAGCTGGGGGACAGCTACGAACACTGAAGCTTTCTTT.

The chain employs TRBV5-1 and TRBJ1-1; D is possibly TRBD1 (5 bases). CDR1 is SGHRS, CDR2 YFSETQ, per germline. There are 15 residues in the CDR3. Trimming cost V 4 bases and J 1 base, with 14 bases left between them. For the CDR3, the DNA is TGCGCCAGCAGCGATCAGACAGTCCCGAACACTGAAGCTTTCTTT. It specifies CASSDQTVPNTEAFF.

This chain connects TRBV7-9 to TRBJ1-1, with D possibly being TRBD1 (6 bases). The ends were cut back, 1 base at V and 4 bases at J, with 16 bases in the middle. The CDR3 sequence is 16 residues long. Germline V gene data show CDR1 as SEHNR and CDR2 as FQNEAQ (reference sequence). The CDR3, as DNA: TGTGCCAGCAGCTTAGGGGCAGGGGTTTTGGTCACTGAAGCTTTCTTT. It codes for CASSLGAGVLVTEAFF.

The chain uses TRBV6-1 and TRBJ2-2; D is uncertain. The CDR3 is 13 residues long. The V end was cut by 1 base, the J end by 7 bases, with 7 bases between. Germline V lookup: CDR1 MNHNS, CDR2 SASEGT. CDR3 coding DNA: TGTGCCAGCAGTGAAGTCTATCGCGGGGAGCTGTTTTTT. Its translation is CASSEVYRGELFF.

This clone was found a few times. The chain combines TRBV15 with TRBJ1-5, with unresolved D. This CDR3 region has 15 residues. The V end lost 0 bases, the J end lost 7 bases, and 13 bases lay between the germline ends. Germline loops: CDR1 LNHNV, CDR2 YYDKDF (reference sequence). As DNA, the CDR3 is TGTGCCACCAGCAGAGATTCCCCCCCCAGACAGCCCCAGCATTTT. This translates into CATSRDSPPRQPQHF.

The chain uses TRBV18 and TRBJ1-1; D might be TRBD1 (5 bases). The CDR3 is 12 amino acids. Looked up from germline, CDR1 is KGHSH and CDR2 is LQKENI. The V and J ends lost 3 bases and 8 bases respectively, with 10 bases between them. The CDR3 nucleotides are TGTGCCAGCTCACCGGGGGGGGAAGAAGCTTTCTTT. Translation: CASSPGGEEAFF.

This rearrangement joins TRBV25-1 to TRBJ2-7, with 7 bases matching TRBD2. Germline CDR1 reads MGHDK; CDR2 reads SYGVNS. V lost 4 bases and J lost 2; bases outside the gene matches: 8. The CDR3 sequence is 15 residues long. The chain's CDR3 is CASSVNGRRTYEQYF. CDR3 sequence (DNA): TGTGCCAGCAGTGTCAACGGGAGGCGAACCTACGAGCAGTACTTC.

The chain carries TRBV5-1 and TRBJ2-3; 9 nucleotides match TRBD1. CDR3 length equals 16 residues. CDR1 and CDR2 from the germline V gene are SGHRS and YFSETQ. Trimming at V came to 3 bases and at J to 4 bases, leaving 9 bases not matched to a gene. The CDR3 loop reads CASSSPGQGLADTQYF. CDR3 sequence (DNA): TGCGCCAGCAGCTCCCCCGGACAGGGGTTAGCAGATACGCAGTATTTT.

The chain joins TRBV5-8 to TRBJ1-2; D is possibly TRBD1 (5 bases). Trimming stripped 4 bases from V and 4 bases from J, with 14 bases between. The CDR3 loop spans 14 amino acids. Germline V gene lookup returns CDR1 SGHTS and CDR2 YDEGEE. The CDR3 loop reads CASSLRQTSYGYTF. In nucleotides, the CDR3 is TGTGCCAGCAGCCTCCGACAGACCTCCTATGGCTACACCTTC.

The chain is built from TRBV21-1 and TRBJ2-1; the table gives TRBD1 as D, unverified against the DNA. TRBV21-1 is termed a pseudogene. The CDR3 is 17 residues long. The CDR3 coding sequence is TGTGCCAGCAGCAAAGATAGGAACAGGGGGGGGTACAATGAGCAGTTCTTC. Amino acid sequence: CASSKDRNRGGYNEQFF.

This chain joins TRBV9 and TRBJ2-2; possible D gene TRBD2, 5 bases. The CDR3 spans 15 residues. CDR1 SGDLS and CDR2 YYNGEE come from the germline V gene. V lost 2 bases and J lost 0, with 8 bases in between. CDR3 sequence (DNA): TGTGCCAGCAGCGTCGGACTCCCGAACACCGGGGAGCTGTTTTTT. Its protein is CASSVGLPNTGELFF.

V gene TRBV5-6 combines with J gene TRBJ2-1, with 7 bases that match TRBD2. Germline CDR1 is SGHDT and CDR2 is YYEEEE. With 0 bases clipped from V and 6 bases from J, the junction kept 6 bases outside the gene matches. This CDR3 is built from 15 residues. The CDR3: CASSLESGVGNEQFF. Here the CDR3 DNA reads TGTGCCAGCAGCTTGGAAAGCGGGGTGGGCAATGAGCAGTTCTTC.

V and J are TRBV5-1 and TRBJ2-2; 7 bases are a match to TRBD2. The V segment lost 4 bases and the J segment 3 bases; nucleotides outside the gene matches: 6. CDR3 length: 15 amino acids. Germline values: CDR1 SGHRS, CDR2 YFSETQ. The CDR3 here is CASSGGTTHTGELFF. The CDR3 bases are TGCGCCAGCAGCGGCGGGACTACACACACCGGGGAGCTGTTTTTT.

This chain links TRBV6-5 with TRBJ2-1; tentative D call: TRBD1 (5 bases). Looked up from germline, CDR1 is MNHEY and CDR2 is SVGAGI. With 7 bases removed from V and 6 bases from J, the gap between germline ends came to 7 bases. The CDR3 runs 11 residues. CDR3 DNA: TGTGCCAGCAAAGACAGCAATGAGCAGTTCTTC. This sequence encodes CASKDSNEQFF.

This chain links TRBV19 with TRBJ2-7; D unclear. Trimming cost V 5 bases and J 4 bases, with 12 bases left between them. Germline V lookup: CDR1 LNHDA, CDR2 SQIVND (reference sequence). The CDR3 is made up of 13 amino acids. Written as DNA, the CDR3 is TGTGCCAGTAGTTCCCAGGCCCGATACGAGCAGTACTTC. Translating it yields CASSSQARYEQYF.

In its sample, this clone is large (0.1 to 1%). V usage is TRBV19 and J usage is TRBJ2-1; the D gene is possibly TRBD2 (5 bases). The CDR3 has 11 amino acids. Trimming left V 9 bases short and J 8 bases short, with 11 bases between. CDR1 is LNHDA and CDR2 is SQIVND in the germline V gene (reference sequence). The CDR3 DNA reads TGTGCCAGCGGTACTAGTCATGAGCAGTTCTTC. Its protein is CASGTSHEQFF.

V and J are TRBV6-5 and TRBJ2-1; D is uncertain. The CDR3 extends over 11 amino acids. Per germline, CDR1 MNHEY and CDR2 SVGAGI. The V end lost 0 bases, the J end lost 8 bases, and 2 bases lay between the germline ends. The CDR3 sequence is CASSYSYEQFF. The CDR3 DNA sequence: TGTGCCAGCAGTTACTCCTATGAGCAGTTCTTC.

The CDR3 here is CASSVVQGSITEAFF. As DNA, the CDR3 is TGTGCCAGCAGCGTGGTCCAGGGGTCGATCACTGAAGCTTTCTTT. This rearrangement joins TRBV9 to TRBJ1-1; possible D gene TRBD1, 6 bases. The germline V gene has CDR1 SGDLS and CDR2 YYNGEE. The CDR3 consists of 15 residues. Between the trimmed V and J ends, which lost 2 bases and 4 bases, there was a span of 15 bases.

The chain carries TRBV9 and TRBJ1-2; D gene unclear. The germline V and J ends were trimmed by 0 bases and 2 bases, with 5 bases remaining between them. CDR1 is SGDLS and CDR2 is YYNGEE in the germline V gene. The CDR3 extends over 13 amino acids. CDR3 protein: CASSVDRNYGYTF. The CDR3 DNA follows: TGTGCCAGCAGCGTAGACAGAAACTATGGCTACACCTTC.

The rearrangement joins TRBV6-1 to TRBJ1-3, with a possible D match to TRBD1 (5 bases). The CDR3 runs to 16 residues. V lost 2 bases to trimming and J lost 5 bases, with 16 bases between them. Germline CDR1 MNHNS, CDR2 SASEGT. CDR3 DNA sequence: TGTGCCAGCAGTGAATGGGGGGGTACGGGACGAAACACCATATATTTT. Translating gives CASSEWGGTGRNTIYF.

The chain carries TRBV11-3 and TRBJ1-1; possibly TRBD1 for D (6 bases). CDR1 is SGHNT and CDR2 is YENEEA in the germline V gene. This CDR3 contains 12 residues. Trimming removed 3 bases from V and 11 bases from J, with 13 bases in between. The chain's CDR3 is CASSFRGRDAFF. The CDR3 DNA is TGTGCCAGCAGCTTTAGGGGGAGGGATGCTTTCTTT.